One and the same sample provided the 21 T cell receptor beta chains below, sequenced in a study of post-analysis software for immune sequencing data. Their antigens are not known. Study-wide results and caveats: A few TRBV segments were significantly more frequent in patients than in controls. TRBV5-6, TRBV5-1 and TRBV20-1 were among these segments.

Unique molecular identifiers tagged the TCR beta cDNA libraries. TCRdb reprocessed the PCR reads via MiXCR and lists one record per CDR3 protein. The data show about 430,000 distinct CDR3 sequences, more than 30% seen once. Sequenced sample: blood. The source of these receptors is a girl aged 2 to 9 with multiple sclerosis.

This clonotype was seen more than once but under ten times. The chain has TRBV12-3 or TRBV12-4 and TRBJ1-2; a weak D match, TRBD1 (6 bases). The CDR3 is 16 amino acids. V gave up 6 bases and J gave up 7 bases, with 24 bases separating them. CDR3 residues: CASSPRGGRLLSGYTF. CDR3 in DNA: TGTGCCAGCAGCCCACGCGGGGGGCGCTTGCTGAGTGGCTACACCTTC.

This chain links TRBV5-1 with TRBJ2-2; 11 bases match TRBD2. Looked up from germline, CDR1 is SGHRS and CDR2 is YFSETQ. The CDR3 sequence is 17 residues long. The ends lost 2 bases at V and 5 bases at J; junction bases unmatched: 8. DNA for the CDR3: TGCGCCAGCAGCTTCACTAGCGGGGGCCCGGGTACCGGGGAGCTGTTTTTT. Translation gives CASSFTSGGPGTGELFF.

This sequence joins TRBV18 and TRBJ1-1; D not resolved. Trimming left V 3 bases short and J 2 bases short, with 7 bases between. CDR1 and CDR2 (germline): KGHSH, LQKENI. The CDR3 loop spans 13 amino acids. CDR3 sequence reads: CASSPGGNTEAFF. The CDR3 DNA reads TGTGCCAGCTCACCGGGTGGTAACACTGAAGCTTTCTTT.

CDR3 nucleotide sequence: TGTGCCAGCAGATTACAGGGTCTCGAGCAGTACTTC. Translating gives CASRLQGLEQYF. The V gene is TRBV6-6, the J gene TRBJ2-1; a possible D gene is TRBD1 (6 bases). The J call is uncertain, as TRBJ2-7 better fits the DNA end. Per germline, CDR1 MNHNY and CDR2 SVGAGI (reference sequence). The CDR3 spans 12 residues.

The chain recombines TRBV18 with TRBJ1-1; D is unclear. The CDR3 covers 18 residues. Germline V lookup: CDR1 KGHSH, CDR2 LQKENI. Trimming stripped 3 bases from V and 3 bases from J, with 23 bases between. The CDR3 coding sequence is TGTGCCAGCTCACCGGGGATGGGGATTAGTTCCCCTTACACTGAAGCTTTCTTT. Translating gives CASSPGMGISSPYTEAFF. The variable domain in full, with the rest retrieved from reference TRBV18 and TRBJ1-1, is NAGVMQNPRHLVRRRGQEARLRCSPMKGHSHVYWYRQLPEEGLKFMVYLQKENIIDESGMPKERFSAEFPKEGPSILRIQQVVRGDSAAYFCASSPGMGISSPYTEAFFGQGTRLTVV.

The rearrangement joins TRBV27 to TRBJ2-3, with D possibly matching TRBD1 (6 bases). The V end lost 7 bases, the J end lost 9 bases, and 11 bases lay between the germline ends. The CDR3 length is 11 residues. Germline loops: CDR1 MNHEY, CDR2 SMNVEV (reference sequence). In DNA form, the CDR3 reads TGTGCCAGCAACCTACAGGGAACGCAGTATTTT. This codes for CASNLQGTQYF.

This sequence joins TRBV10-3 and TRBJ2-1, with TRBD2 matching over 10 bases. The CDR3 extends over 17 amino acids. V dropped 4 bases and J dropped 6; count of bases not matched to a gene: 12. The germline gives CDR1 ENHRY, CDR2 SYGVKD. This CDR3 is CAISGAGRSGRANEQFF. The CDR3 nucleotides are TGTGCCATCAGTGGGGCCGGGCGGAGCGGGAGGGCCAATGAGCAGTTCTTC.

This clonotype was recorded a few times. The J gene is TRBJ2-5, the V gene TRBV6-5, with 7 bases lining up with TRBD1. The CDR3 extends over 16 amino acids. Per the germline V gene, CDR1 is MNHEY and CDR2 is SVGAGI. J gave up 4 bases and V 2 bases, and 10 bases lay outside the gene matches. CDR3 in amino acids: CASSYVSAGDRETQYF. CDR3 bases: TGTGCCAGCAGTTACGTTTCGGCAGGGGACAGAGAGACCCAGTACTTC.

This clonotype has just one count. The chain links TRBV29-1 to TRBJ2-1; TRBD1 or TRBD2 may be the D gene (6 bases each). Germline values: CDR1 SQVTM, CDR2 ANQGSEA. The CDR3 contains 13 residues. With 7 bases removed from V and 1 base from J, the gap between germline ends came to 11 bases. The CDR3 nucleotides read TGCAGCGGACGGAGGGGGTCCTACAATGAGCAGTTCTTC. Translating it yields CSGRRGSYNEQFF.

This rearrangement joins TRBV5-1 to TRBJ1-2, with TRBD1 as a possible D gene (6 bases). The V gene lost 4 bases and the J gene lost 2 bases, with 21 bases spanning the gap. The CDR3 has 17 residues. The germline CDR1 and CDR2 sequences are SGHRS and YFSETQ. The CDR3 bases are TGCGCCAGCAGCACCGACTATACCGAGACAGGAAACTATGGCTACACCTTC. It encodes CASSTDYTETGNYGYTF. Full variable domain (missing parts from reference TRBV5-1 and TRBJ1-2): KAGVTQTPRYLIKTRGQQVTLSCSPISGHRSVSWYQQTPGQGLQFLFEYFSETQRNKGNFPGRFSGRQFSNSRSEMNVSTLELGDSALYLCASSTDYTETGNYGYTFGSGTRLTVV.

The rearrangement uses TRBV4-2 and TRBJ2-1, with 12 bases lining up with TRBD2. The V segment lost 0 bases and the J segment 8 bases; nucleotides outside the gene matches: 8. CDR1 is LGHNA, CDR2 YNFKEQ, per germline. The CDR3 runs 17 residues. DNA for the CDR3: TGTGCCAGCAGCCAAGAGAGGGCTAGCGGGGGGGCCCATGAGCAGTTCTTC. Translating it yields CASSQERASGGAHEQFF.

This clonotype has a single count. The chain links TRBV20-1 to TRBJ1-2; 11 bases are shared with TRBD1. Germline V gene data show CDR1 as DFQATT and CDR2 as SNEGSKA (reference sequence). This CDR3 spans 14 amino acids. V trimming: 3 bases; J trimming: 9 bases; junction bases outside the gene matches: 9. This CDR3 is CSASSGQGAWSYTF. CDR3 nucleotides: TGCAGTGCTAGTTCAGGACAGGGGGCATGGAGCTACACCTTC.

This clonotype was detected only a few times. V is TRBV6-6 and J is TRBJ2-3, with D maybe TRBD1 (6 bases). Trimming left V 2 bases short and J 1 base short, with 13 bases between. Germline assignment: CDR1 MNHNY and CDR2 SVGAGI (reference sequence). This CDR3 has 16 residues. Written as DNA, the CDR3 is TGTGCCAGCAGTTACAGCAGGGGAGATCGCACAGATACGCAGTATTTT. This codes for CASSYSRGDRTDTQYF.

The CDR3, as DNA: TGCGCCAGCAGGGGGGACAGTGCGGGATACGAGCAGTACTTC. Translated: CASRGDSAGYEQYF. This chain links TRBV5-1 with TRBJ2-7, with D tentatively TRBD1 (7 bases). The CDR3 covers 14 residues. Trimming took off 5 bases at V and 4 bases at J, with 16 bases between the two ends. Germline CDR1 SGHRS, CDR2 YFSETQ.

Of note for this clonotype: The junction and the germline gene differ at one end; a read error may be behind it. The CDR3 nucleotides read TGTGCCAGCAGCGTCCAATCTGGGGCCAACGGCCTGACTTTC. It yields the protein CASSVQSGANGLTF. The chain employs TRBV9 and TRBJ2-6, with D maybe TRBD1 (5 bases). This CDR3 has 14 amino acids. The germline V gene encodes CDR1 SGDLS and CDR2 YYNGEE.

This chain links TRBV20-1 with TRBJ1-1; 8 nucleotides agree with TRBD1. CDR3 size: 14 residues. Germline loops: CDR1 DFQATT, CDR2 SNEGSKA (reference sequence). Losses at the gene ends were 2 bases for V and 4 bases for J; bases not matched to a gene: 6. The CDR3 loop reads CSARRTGTSTEAFF. In DNA form, the CDR3 reads TGCAGTGCTAGACGGACAGGGACGTCCACTGAAGCTTTCTTT.

The rearrangement links TRBV12-3 or TRBV12-4 to TRBJ1-5; no definite D call. V dropped 2 bases and J dropped 6 bases, with 11 bases sitting between them. The CDR3 loop spans 14 amino acids. The CDR3 loop is CASSLSSSSQPQHF. The CDR3 bases are TGTGCCAGCAGTTTATCGTCTTCCAGTCAGCCCCAGCATTTT.

This clonotype occurred a few times. As DNA, the CDR3 is TGTGCCAGCAGACCGGACCTAAAGGGGATAACAGGGGGCGAGGAGCAGTACTTC. This gives the protein CASRPDLKGITGGEEQYF. V and J are TRBV12-3 or TRBV12-4 and TRBJ2-5; 9 bases fit TRBD1. V shed 6 bases, J shed 11 bases, and the junction held 25 bases outside the gene matches. The CDR3 has 18 amino acids.

CDR3 DNA: TGTGCCAGCAGTTACTCGAAGTCGGGGGTAAACTACGAGCAGTACTTC. Its protein product is CASSYSKSGVNYEQYF. V is TRBV6-5 and J is TRBJ2-7, with a tentative D call TRBD2 (6 bases). Trimming took 0 bases from V and 3 from J, leaving 15 bases between them. CDR1 is MNHEY, CDR2 SVGAGI, per germline. This CDR3 is 16 amino acids long.

This clonotype was observed a handful of times. This chain links TRBV6-6 with TRBJ2-4; D is unclear. V was shortened by 0 bases and J by 0 bases, with 12 bases between the two germline ends. The CDR3 runs 17 residues. Germline V gene sequence: CDR1 MNHNY, CDR2 SVGAGI (reference sequence). CDR3 in DNA: TGTGCCAGCAGTTACTCAGACCCCTCCATAGCCAAAAACATTCAGTACTTC. Translating it yields CASSYSDPSIAKNIQYF.

V gene TRBV10-3 combines with J gene TRBJ2-1, with D possibly matching TRBD1 (5 bases). Germline V gene data show CDR1 as ENHRY and CDR2 as SYGVKD. CDR3 length: 13 residues. V was trimmed by 5 bases and J by 2 bases, leaving 7 bases between them. DNA of the CDR3: TGTGCCATCAGTCAGGGAACCTACAATGAGCAGTTCTTC. Its translation is CAISQGTYNEQFF.